This T cell receptor (beta chain) was sequenced during a study of Ad26.COV2.S vaccination and SARS-CoV-2 variants. Overall study findings and caveats: The authors reported substantial breadth in spike-specific CD8+ and CD4+ T cell responses after vaccination. The TCR breadth and depth analyses may have produced an underestimate of total T cell responses. It was vaccine recipients, not placebo recipients, who had the higher spike-specific TCR breadth. Those who received vaccine or placebo ended up with similar non-spike TCR breadth.

Comment on this clone: As yet, its antigen is unknown.

Per the germline V gene, CDR1 is SNHLY and CDR2 is FYNNEI. Trimming took off 2 bases at V and 0 bases at J, with 8 bases between the two ends. This CDR3 is built from 15 residues. Assay used: immunoSEQ multiplex PCR; TCRdb lists only in-frame clones, some missing. The sample yields fewer than 100,000 clones, less than 85% seen once. The receptor was derived from a human donor who had recovered from COVID-19. Sequencing was performed on peripheral blood, taken after recovery from COVID-19. The V and J genes are TRBV2 and TRBJ2-1, with D unresolved. CDR3 sequence (DNA): TGTGCCAGCAGTGAAATTCGGAGCTCCTACAATGAGCAGTTCTTC. Protein: CASSEIRSSYNEQFF.